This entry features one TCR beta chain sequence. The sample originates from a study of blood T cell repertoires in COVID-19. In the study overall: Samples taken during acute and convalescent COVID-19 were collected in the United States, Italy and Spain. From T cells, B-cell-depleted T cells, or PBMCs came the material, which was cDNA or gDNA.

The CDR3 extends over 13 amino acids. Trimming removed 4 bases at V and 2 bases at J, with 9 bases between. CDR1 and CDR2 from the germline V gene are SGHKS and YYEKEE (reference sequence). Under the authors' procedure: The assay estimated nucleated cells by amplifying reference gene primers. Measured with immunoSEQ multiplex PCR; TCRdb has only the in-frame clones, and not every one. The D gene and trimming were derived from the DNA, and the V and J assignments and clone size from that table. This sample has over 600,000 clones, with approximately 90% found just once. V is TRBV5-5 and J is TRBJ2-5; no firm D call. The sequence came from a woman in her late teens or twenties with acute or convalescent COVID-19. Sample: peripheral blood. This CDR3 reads CASSLALQETQYF. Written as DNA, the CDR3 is TGTGCCAGCAGCCTGGCCCTGCAAGAGACCCAGTACTTC.